The source of this T cell receptor beta chain is a study of CD8+CD57+ T cells in acquired aplastic anemia. The overall study: Sorted CD4+ and CD8+ cells yielded roughly 3.2 ug of DNA on average.

The sequenced patients had an expansion of CD8+CD57+ cells seen by flow cytometry. General study points: Patients showed no significant difference from controls in CD8+ Simpson's diversity. The number of CD8+ CDR3 sequences shared by patients and controls was twenty-nine.

This clonotype was counted only a few times. The antigen is not known. A read error is possible here, since a much larger clone lies one base away. CDR3 and TCR beta VDJ profiling relied on genomic DNA as the template. A single record per CDR3 protein comes from TCRdb applying MiXCR to the reads. This table holds around 430,000 distinct CDR3 sequences, roughly a third found once. The CDR3 is made up of 15 amino acids. From germline, CDR1 is SGDLS and CDR2 YYNGEE. What was sequenced was sorted CD4+, CD8+, or CD8+CD57+ T cells (not recorded which) from PBMCs. The J gene is TRBJ1-2, the V gene TRBV9; D unresolved. The source is a human donor with aplastic anemia. The CDR3 is CAGSVQPRPNYGYTF. CDR3 nucleotides: TGTGCCGGCAGCGTCCAGCCTCGTCCTAACTATGGCTACACCTTC.